Listed here are 25 T cell receptor beta chains from one sample, sequenced in a study of blood T cell repertoires in COVID-19. Sequencing was performed with immunoSEQ multiplex PCR; in TCRdb, only in-frame clones are kept and a portion is missing. The sample shows just over 150,000 clones, 75% to 90% of them seen only once. Sequencing was done on a sample of peripheral blood. These receptors all stem from a middle-aged woman with acute or convalescent COVID-19.

V is TRBV28 and J is TRBJ2-2, with TRBD1 as a possible D gene (5 bases). The CDR3 length is 16 residues. Germline V gives CDR1 MDHEN, CDR2 SYDVKM. The ends were cut back, 5 bases at V and 5 bases at J, with 18 bases in the middle. CDR3 sequence reads: CASSLTSGKGTGELFF. The DNA of the CDR3 is TGTGCCAGCAGTCTAACCTCAGGGAAAGGAACCGGGGAGCTGTTTTTT.

This clone was recorded only once. V usage is TRBV9 and J usage is TRBJ1-1; D uncertain. The V end lost 0 bases, the J end lost 8 bases, and 11 bases lay between the germline ends. Germline CDR1 SGDLS, CDR2 YYNGEE. There are 13 residues in the CDR3. CDR3 nucleotide sequence: TGTGCCAGCAGCGTAGACAGCGGGTTCGAAGCTTTCTTT. Encoded protein: CASSVDSGFEAFF. The variable domain in full, completed from reference TRBV9 and TRBJ1-1, reads DSGVTQTPKHLITATGQRVTLRCSPRSGDLSVYWYQQSLDQGLQFLIQYYNGEERAKGNILERFSAQQFPDLHSELNLSSLELGDSALYFCASSVDSGFEAFFGQGTRLTVV.

The chain couples TRBV18 to TRBJ2-7, with D possibly matching TRBD1 (6 bases). Germline V gene lookup returns CDR1 KGHSH and CDR2 LQKENI. The CDR3 is made up of 14 amino acids. Trimming shortened V by 3 bases and J by 1 base, and 10 bases separated the two germline ends. CDR3 bases: TGTGCCAGCTCACCTACGGGGACATCCTACGAGCAGTACTTC. Translating gives CASSPTGTSYEQYF.

The chain uses TRBV20-1 and TRBJ2-5, with 7 positions matching TRBD2. Germline loops: CDR1 DFQATT, CDR2 SNEGSKA (reference sequence). CDR3 length: 13 residues. V lost 3 bases, J lost 3 bases, and 4 bases stayed unmatched. DNA for the CDR3: TGCAGTGCTAGTCCTAGCGGAGAAGAGACCCAGTACTTC. It is translated as CSASPSGEETQYF.

V and J are TRBV5-1 and TRBJ2-7, with D maybe TRBD1 (6 bases). With 2 bases removed from V and 0 bases from J, the gap between germline ends came to 12 bases. The CDR3 is 15 residues long. Per germline, CDR1 SGHRS and CDR2 YFSETQ. CDR3 DNA sequence: TGCGCCAGCAGCTTAGCCGGGACAAGCTCCTACGAGCAGTACTTC. As protein: CASSLAGTSSYEQYF. Drawing the rest from reference TRBV5-1 and TRBJ2-7, the complete variable domain is KAGVTQTPRYLIKTRGQQVTLSCSPISGHRSVSWYQQTPGQGLQFLFEYFSETQRNKGNFPGRFSGRQFSNSRSEMNVSTLELGDSALYLCASSLAGTSSYEQYFGPGTRLTVT.

This chain connects TRBV28 to TRBJ2-2, with D possibly being TRBD1 (6 bases). Trimming removed 1 base at V and 3 bases at J, with 12 bases between. This CDR3 contains 16 residues. Germline lookup yields CDR1 MDHEN and CDR2 SYDVKM. CDR3 in amino acids: CASSLSGSGDTGELFF. As DNA, the CDR3 is TGTGCCAGCAGTTTATCGGGTTCAGGGGACACCGGGGAGCTGTTTTTT.

The rearrangement joins TRBV5-5 to TRBJ2-5, with D maybe TRBD1 (6 bases). The CDR3 is made up of 15 amino acids. CDR1 SGHKS and CDR2 YYEKEE come from the germline V gene (reference sequence). Trimming took off 0 bases at V and 0 bases at J, with 9 bases between the two ends. CDR3 region: CASSLAGTYQETQYF. In nucleotides, the CDR3 is TGTGCCAGCAGCTTGGCAGGGACATACCAAGAGACCCAGTACTTC.

This chain links TRBV4-2 with TRBJ1-6, with D hard to call. The germline V gene encodes CDR1 LGHNA and CDR2 YNFKEQ. This CDR3 is 14 amino acids long. Trimming took off 5 bases at V and 7 bases at J, with 12 bases between the two ends. The CDR3 here is CASSERRENSPLHF. The CDR3 nucleotides are TGTGCCAGCAGCGAACGTAGGGAGAATTCACCCCTCCACTTT.

The chain couples TRBV29-1 to TRBJ1-1; weak D call: TRBD1 (5 bases). The CDR3 loop spans 16 amino acids. The germline V and J ends were trimmed by 0 bases and 2 bases, with 16 bases remaining between them. Germline V gene data show CDR1 as SQVTM and CDR2 as ANQGSEA. CDR3 sequence reads: CSVEDRMVRENTEAFF. CDR3 DNA sequence: TGCAGCGTTGAAGATCGAATGGTCAGGGAAAACACTGAAGCTTTCTTT.

This rearrangement joins TRBV30 to TRBJ1-2; 10 bases fit TRBD1. The junction had 8 bases not matched to a gene; V was cut back by 4 bases and J by 6 bases. Germline CDR1 is GTSNPN and CDR2 is SVGIG (reference sequence). The CDR3 consists of 14 residues. The CDR3 is CAWTSDRGPDGYTF. The CDR3 DNA reads TGTGCCTGGACCAGCGACAGGGGGCCGGATGGCTACACCTTC.

This clone was seen only once. The chain recombines TRBV9 with TRBJ1-4; D is undetermined. V dropped 4 bases and J dropped 0 bases, with 10 bases sitting between them. The CDR3 has 15 amino acids. CDR1 and CDR2 from the germline V gene are SGDLS and YYNGEE. The CDR3 DNA reads as TGTGCCAGCAGCAAAAGCCCTACAACTAATGAAAAACTGTTTTTT. Protein: CASSKSPTTNEKLFF.

The rearrangement links TRBV5-1 to TRBJ2-7; D gene ambiguous. Trimming removed 0 bases at V and 3 bases at J, with 10 bases between. The CDR3 contains 14 residues. The V gene's germline CDR1 is SGHRS and CDR2 YFSETQ. The CDR3 region is CASSLGSGYYEQYF. The CDR3 DNA reads as TGCGCCAGCAGCTTGGGATCAGGTTACTACGAGCAGTACTTC.

The genes are TRBV7-3 and TRBJ2-2, with D possibly TRBD1 on 5 matching bases. V was pared by 1 base and J by 6 bases, with 18 bases between. This CDR3 comprises 17 residues. The V gene's germline CDR1 is SGHTA and CDR2 FQGTGA. The CDR3 sequence is CASSLIAGQGGAGELFF. The CDR3, as DNA: TGTGCCAGCAGCTTAATCGCTGGGCAGGGTGGGGCCGGGGAGCTGTTTTTT. The complete variable domain, with remaining parts taken from reference TRBV7-3 and TRBJ2-2, reads GAGVSQTPSNKVTEKGKYVELRCDPISGHTALYWYRQSLGQGPEFLIYFQGTGAADDSGLPNDRFFAVRPEGSVSTLKIQRTERGDSAVYLCASSLIAGQGGAGELFFGEGSRLTVL.

The rearrangement uses TRBV13 and TRBJ2-1; tentatively, D is TRBD1 (6 bases). Germline CDR1 PRHDT, CDR2 FYEKMQ (reference sequence). Trimming took off 5 bases at V and 6 bases at J, with 14 bases between the two ends. The length of the CDR3 is 14 residues. Here the CDR3 reads CASSSRGTGNEQFF. The CDR3 DNA reads TGTGCCAGCAGCAGTAGGGGGACCGGCAATGAGCAGTTCTTC.

This clone was found once. J is TRBJ2-3 and V is TRBV7-3; TRBD2 aligns across 13 bases. Germline V lookup: CDR1 SGHTA, CDR2 FQGTGA. The CDR3 is 17 residues long. With 5 bases clipped from V and 3 bases from J, the junction kept 8 bases outside the gene matches. The CDR3 loop reads CASSPPGTSGETDTQYF. The CDR3 coding sequence is TGTGCCAGCAGCCCACCCGGGACTAGCGGGGAAACAGATACGCAGTATTTT.

This clone showed up just once. The genes are TRBV15 and TRBJ1-6; D might be TRBD1 (6 bases). The CDR3 length is 16 residues. The V end lost 0 bases, the J end lost 8 bases, and 14 bases lay between the germline ends. Germline V gives CDR1 LNHNV, CDR2 YYDKDF (reference sequence). CDR3 coding DNA: TGTGCCACCAGCAGAGATCGGGGGGCGCAGGATTCACCCCTCCACTTT. It encodes CATSRDRGAQDSPLHF.

This clone was seen a handful of times. The chain has TRBV19 and TRBJ2-7; 8 bases map to TRBD1. The CDR3 extends over 12 amino acids. The junction had 8 bases not matched to a gene; V was cut back by 11 bases and J by 5 bases. Germline lookup yields CDR1 LNHDA and CDR2 SQIVND (reference sequence). CDR3 sequence (DNA): TGTGCCGGAGCGGACAGGGTACACGAGCAGTACTTC. Protein: CAGADRVHEQYF. The full variable domain, with the rest looked up from reference TRBV19 and TRBJ2-7, is DGGITQSPKYLFRKEGQNVTLSCEQNLNHDAMYWYRQDPGQGLRLIYYSQIVNDFQKGDIAEGYSVSREKKESFPLTVTSAQKNPTAFYLCAGADRVHEQYFGPGTRLTVT.

The chain uses TRBV11-2 and TRBJ2-1; tentative D call: TRBD2 (5 bases). The CDR3 is 14 residues long. The V end was cut by 8 bases, the J end by 2 bases, with 13 bases between. The germline V gene has CDR1 SGHAT and CDR2 FQNNGV. Here the CDR3 reads CASSSRRAYNEQFF. The CDR3 nucleotides are TGTGCCAGCTCTAGCCGCCGGGCCTACAATGAGCAGTTCTTC. The variable domain in full, completed from reference TRBV11-2 and TRBJ2-1, reads EAGVAQSPRYKIIEKRQSVAFWCNPISGHATLYWYQQILGQGPKLLIQFQNNGVVDDSQLPKDRFSAERLKGVDSTLKIQPAKLEDSAVYLCASSSRRAYNEQFFGPGTRLTVL.

This clone has just one count. The chain links TRBV7-9 to TRBJ2-3, with 10 bases fitting TRBD2. CDR1 is SEHNR, CDR2 FQNEAQ, per germline (reference sequence). CDR3 length equals 16 residues. V dropped 5 bases and J dropped 1; count of bases not matched to a gene: 6. The CDR3 region is CASSVPSGSGTDTQYF. The CDR3 DNA reads as TGTGCCAGCAGCGTTCCTAGCGGGAGTGGCACAGATACGCAGTATTTT.

A single count supports this clone. V is TRBV9 and J is TRBJ1-2; D perhaps matches TRBD1 (5 bases). CDR1 and CDR2 (germline): SGDLS, YYNGEE. The CDR3 runs to 15 residues. The germline V and J ends were trimmed by 4 bases and 3 bases, with 16 bases remaining between them. This CDR3 is CASSPRQGGDYGYTF. The CDR3 DNA reads TGTGCCAGCAGCCCGCGGCAGGGAGGGGACTATGGCTACACCTTC.

J is TRBJ1-6 and V is TRBV6-5; 7 nucleotides match TRBD1. Unmatched junction bases numbered 6, after V lost 6 bases and J lost 7 bases. This CDR3 comprises 14 residues. Germline assignment: CDR1 MNHEY and CDR2 SVGAGI. The DNA of the CDR3 is TGTGCCAGCAGACAACCGGGACAGAATTCACCCCTCCACTTT. This translates into CASRQPGQNSPLHF.

V gene TRBV30 combines with J gene TRBJ2-6; the D is unclear. V dropped 3 bases and J dropped 3 bases, with 6 bases sitting between them. The CDR3 contains 13 residues. Per germline, CDR1 GTSNPN and CDR2 SVGIG (reference sequence). DNA for the CDR3: TGTGCCTGGAGCCTTAGTGGGGCCAACGTCCTGACTTTC. It specifies CAWSLSGANVLTF.

The chain links TRBV29-1 to TRBJ1-4, with a possible D match to TRBD1 (5 bases). Trimming cost V 3 bases and J 8 bases, with 7 bases left between them. The CDR3 runs to 11 residues. Germline values: CDR1 SQVTM, CDR2 ANQGSEA. This CDR3 is CSVDGGEKLFF. In DNA, the CDR3 is TGCAGCGTTGATGGGGGGGAAAAACTGTTTTTT.

The chain employs TRBV6-5 and TRBJ2-3; 10 bases fit TRBD2. CDR1 MNHEY and CDR2 SVGAGI come from the germline V gene. The CDR3 contains 15 residues. The J segment lost 6 bases and the V segment lost 2 bases, leaving 5 bases of the junction unmatched. In DNA form, the CDR3 reads TGTGCCAGCAGTTACGAGCGGGGGGGCATCGATACGCAGTATTTT. It translates to CASSYERGGIDTQYF.

CDR3 bases: TGTGCCAGTAGTACGACAGGGGGCGGCTACGAGCAGTACTTC. Its translation is CASSTTGGGYEQYF. The gene calls are TRBV19 and TRBJ2-7; TRBD1 aligns across 10 bases. Trimming cost V 4 bases and J 3 bases; bases outside gene matches: 3. The germline CDR1 and CDR2 sequences are LNHDA and SQIVND (reference sequence). CDR3 size: 14 residues.